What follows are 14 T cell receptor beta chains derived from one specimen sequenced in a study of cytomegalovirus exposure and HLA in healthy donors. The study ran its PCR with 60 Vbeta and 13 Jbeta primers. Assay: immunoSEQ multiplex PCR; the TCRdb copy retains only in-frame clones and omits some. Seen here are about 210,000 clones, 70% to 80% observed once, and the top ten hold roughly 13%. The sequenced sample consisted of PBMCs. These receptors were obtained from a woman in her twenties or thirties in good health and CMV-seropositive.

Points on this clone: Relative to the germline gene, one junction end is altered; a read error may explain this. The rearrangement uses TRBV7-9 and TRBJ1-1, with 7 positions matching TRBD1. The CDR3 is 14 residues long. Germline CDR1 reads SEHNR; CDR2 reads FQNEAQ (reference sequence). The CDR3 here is CSSSRTTGVTEAFF. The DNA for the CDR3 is TGTTCCAGCAGTCGTACTACAGGGGTCACTGAAGCTTTCTTT.

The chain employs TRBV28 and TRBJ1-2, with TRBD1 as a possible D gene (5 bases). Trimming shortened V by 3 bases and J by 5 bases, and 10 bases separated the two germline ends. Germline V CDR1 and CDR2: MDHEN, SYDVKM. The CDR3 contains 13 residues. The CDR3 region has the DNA TGTGCCAGCAGTTTGGGGCGGCTTTATGGCTACACCTTC. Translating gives CASSLGRLYGYTF.

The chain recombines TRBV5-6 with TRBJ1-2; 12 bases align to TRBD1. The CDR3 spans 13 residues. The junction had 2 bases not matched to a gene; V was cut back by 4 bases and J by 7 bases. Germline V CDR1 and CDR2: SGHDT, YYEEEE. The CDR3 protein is CASSRDRGPGYTF. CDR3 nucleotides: TGTGCCAGCAGCCGGGACAGGGGGCCTGGCTACACCTTC.

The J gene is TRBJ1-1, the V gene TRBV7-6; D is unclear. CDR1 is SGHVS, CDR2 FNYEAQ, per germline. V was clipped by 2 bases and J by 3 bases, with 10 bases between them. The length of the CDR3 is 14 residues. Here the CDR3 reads CASSLMGRDTEAFF. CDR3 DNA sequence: TGTGCCAGCAGCTTAATGGGGAGGGACACTGAAGCTTTCTTT. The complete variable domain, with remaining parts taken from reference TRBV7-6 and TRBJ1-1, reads GAGVSQSPRYKVTKRGQDVALRCDPISGHVSLYWYRQALGQGPEFLTYFNYEAQQDKSGLPNDRFSAERPEGSISTLTIQRTEQRDSAMYRCASSLMGRDTEAFFGQGTRLTVV.

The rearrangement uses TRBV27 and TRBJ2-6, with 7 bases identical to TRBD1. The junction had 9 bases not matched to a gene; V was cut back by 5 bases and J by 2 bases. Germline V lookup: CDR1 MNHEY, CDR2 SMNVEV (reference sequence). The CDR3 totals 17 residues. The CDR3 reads CASSRDRALPGANVLTF. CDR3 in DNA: TGTGCCAGCAGTCGTGACAGGGCCCTACCTGGGGCCAACGTCCTGACTTTC.

The CDR3 sequence: CASSADRVGETQYF. In DNA, the CDR3 is TGTGCCAGCAGTGCAGACAGGGTTGGAGAGACCCAGTACTTC. The chain couples TRBV2 to TRBJ2-5; 7 positions agree with TRBD1. CDR1 and CDR2 (germline): SNHLY, FYNNEI. V shed 4 bases and J 4 bases; nucleotides not matched to a gene: 6. The CDR3 length is 14 residues.

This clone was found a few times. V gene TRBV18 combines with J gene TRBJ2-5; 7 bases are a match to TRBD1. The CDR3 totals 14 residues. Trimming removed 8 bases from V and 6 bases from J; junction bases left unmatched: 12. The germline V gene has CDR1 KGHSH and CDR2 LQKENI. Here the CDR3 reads CASAQGGLGKTQYF. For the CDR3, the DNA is TGTGCCAGCGCCCAAGGGGGCTTAGGGAAGACCCAGTACTTC. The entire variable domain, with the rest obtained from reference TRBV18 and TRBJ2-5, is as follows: NAGVMQNPRHLVRRRGQEARLRCSPMKGHSHVYWYRQLPEEGLKFMVYLQKENIIDESGMPKERFSAEFPKEGPSILRIQQVVRGDSAAYFCASAQGGLGKTQYFGPGTRLLVL.

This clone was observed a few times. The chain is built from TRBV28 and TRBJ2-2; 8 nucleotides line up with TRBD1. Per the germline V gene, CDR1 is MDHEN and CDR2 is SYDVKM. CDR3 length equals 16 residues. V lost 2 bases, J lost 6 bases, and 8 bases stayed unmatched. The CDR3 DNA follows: TGTGCCAGCAGTTTAGAGACAGGGGACGACGCCGGGGAGCTGTTTTTT. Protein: CASSLETGDDAGELFF.

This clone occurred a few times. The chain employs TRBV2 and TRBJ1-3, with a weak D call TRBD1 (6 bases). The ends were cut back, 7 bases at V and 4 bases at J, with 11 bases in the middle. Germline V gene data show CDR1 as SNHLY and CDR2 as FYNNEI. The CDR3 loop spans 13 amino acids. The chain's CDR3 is CASISGAGNTIYF. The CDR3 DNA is TGTGCCAGCATTTCAGGGGCGGGAAACACCATATATTTT.

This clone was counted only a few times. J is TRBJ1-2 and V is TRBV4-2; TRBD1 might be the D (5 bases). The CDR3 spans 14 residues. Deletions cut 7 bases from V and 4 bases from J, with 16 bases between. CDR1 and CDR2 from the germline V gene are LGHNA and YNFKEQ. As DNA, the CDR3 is TGTGCCAGCACCCTTGGGGGGGAATTCTATGGCTACACCTTC. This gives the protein CASTLGGEFYGYTF.

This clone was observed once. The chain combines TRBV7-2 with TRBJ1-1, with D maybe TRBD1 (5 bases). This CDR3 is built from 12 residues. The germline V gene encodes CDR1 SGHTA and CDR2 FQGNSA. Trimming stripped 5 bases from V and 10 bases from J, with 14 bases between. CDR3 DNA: TGTGCCAGCAGCCCCGCTGGGGGGAGAGCTTTCTTT. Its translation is CASSPAGGRAFF.

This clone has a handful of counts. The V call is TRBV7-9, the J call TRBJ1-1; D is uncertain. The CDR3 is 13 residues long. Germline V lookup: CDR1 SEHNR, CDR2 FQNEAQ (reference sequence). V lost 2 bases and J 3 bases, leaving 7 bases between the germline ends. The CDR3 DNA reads TGTGCCAGCAGCTTAAACGGGGACACTGAAGCTTTCTTT. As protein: CASSLNGDTEAFF.

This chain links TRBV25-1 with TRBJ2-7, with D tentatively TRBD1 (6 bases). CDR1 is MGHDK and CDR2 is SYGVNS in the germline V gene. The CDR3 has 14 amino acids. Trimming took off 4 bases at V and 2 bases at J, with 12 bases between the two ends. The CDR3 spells CASSGRTATYEQYF. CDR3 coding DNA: TGTGCCAGCAGTGGCAGGACAGCTACCTACGAGCAGTACTTC.

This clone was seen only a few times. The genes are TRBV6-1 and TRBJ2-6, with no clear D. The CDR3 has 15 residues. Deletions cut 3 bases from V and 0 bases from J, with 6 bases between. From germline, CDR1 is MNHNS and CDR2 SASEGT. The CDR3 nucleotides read TGTGCCAGCAGTGAGGGCTCCTCTGGGGCCAACGTCCTGACTTTC. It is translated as CASSEGSSGANVLTF.